This T cell receptor beta chain was profiled in a study of Graves' ophthalmopathy and Graves' hyperthyroidism. Findings of the study overall: Cross-validated, the 13-signature model showed 87.88%/81.08% sensitivity/specificity, and 80%/75% in the test set.

Scientists amplified the TCR beta CDR3 regions from RNA transcripts. Second-round multiplex PCR came after a first-round RT-PCR that employed HTBI primers. TCRdb re-analysed the multiplex PCR reads in MiXCR, keeping a single row per CDR3 protein. The sample lists over a million distinct CDR3 sequences, around a third occurring once. Notes on this clonotype: Its target is unknown.

Trimming left V 5 bases short and J 5 bases short, with 11 bases between. The V gene's germline CDR1 is KGHDR and CDR2 SFDVKD. This CDR3 contains 13 residues. Sequencing was done on a sample of peripheral blood or thyroid tissue (not recorded which). The chain is built from TRBV24-1 and TRBJ2-5; no definite D call. The sequence was collected from an adult man with Graves' hyperthyroidism. CDR3 sequence reads: CATSVDEWETQYF. The CDR3 region has the DNA TGTGCCACCAGTGTGGATGAATGGGAGACCCAGTACTTC.